Shown below are 26 T cell receptor beta chains from a single sample sequenced in a study of OX40 agonist ivuxolimab in advanced cancers. Library preparation was by the immunoSEQ multiplex PCR assay. TCRdb's version of the immuneACCESS table is confined to in-frame rearrangements and falls short of the full clone set. An unresolved V gene accounts for under half of the shortfall where checked; the remainder is of unknown origin. The sample records 70,000 to 95,000 clones, roughly 90% of which are singletons. The ten largest clones add up to about 0.7% of the sample. The input for sequencing was CD4+ or CD8+ T cells sorted from blood, taken in a trial of the OX40 agonist ivuxolimab. The receptors derive from an adult with an advanced solid tumor such as melanoma, head and neck, liver or kidney cancer.

This chain uses TRBV5-1 with TRBJ1-5, with unresolved D. The CDR3 has 13 amino acids. Germline-derived CDR1 and CDR2 are SGHRS and YFSETQ. Trimming left V 1 base short and J 1 base short, with 3 bases between. For the CDR3, the DNA is TGCGCCAGCAGCTTGAAGAGCAATCAGCCCCAGCATTTT. Residues: CASSLKSNQPQHF.

This clone was seen just once. This rearrangement joins TRBV5-1 to TRBJ2-5, with D perhaps matching TRBD1 (6 bases). CDR1 is SGHRS, CDR2 YFSETQ, per germline. There are 15 residues in the CDR3. Trimming took 0 bases from V and 5 from J, leaving 14 bases between them. CDR3: CASSLGQAGEETQYF. CDR3 DNA: TGCGCCAGCAGCTTGGGACAGGCTGGCGAGGAGACCCAGTACTTC.

The rearrangement joins TRBV6-5 to TRBJ2-7; 9 bases line up with TRBD1. Looked up from germline, CDR1 is MNHEY and CDR2 is SVGAGI. V trimming: 6 bases; J trimming: 5 bases; junction bases outside the gene matches: 8. This CDR3 contains 14 residues. CDR3 bases: TGTGCCAGCAGCCGCCAACAGGGGGCCCACGAGCAGTACTTC. It encodes CASSRQQGAHEQYF.

The CDR3, as DNA: TGTGCCAGCTCCCTAAGTGGAGGCACAGATACGCAGTATTTT. This translates into CASSLSGGTDTQYF. The chain couples TRBV18 to TRBJ2-3; D unresolved. The CDR3 is made up of 14 amino acids. Trimming pared 6 bases from V and 1 base from J, leaving 11 bases between. Germline V gene lookup returns CDR1 KGHSH and CDR2 LQKENI. Using reference TRBV18 and TRBJ2-3 for the parts outside the CDR3, the full variable domain is NAGVMQNPRHLVRRRGQEARLRCSPMKGHSHVYWYRQLPEEGLKFMVYLQKENIIDESGMPKERFSAEFPKEGPSILRIQQVVRGDSAAYFCASSLSGGTDTQYFGPGTRLTVL.

J is TRBJ2-5 and V is TRBV6-6; D is unclear. Trimming removed 4 bases at V and 5 bases at J, with 17 bases between. Germline V gene data show CDR1 as MNHNY and CDR2 as SVGAGI (reference sequence). The length of the CDR3 is 15 residues. For the CDR3, the DNA is TGTGCCAGCAGTTCCCTTCCCGGGTCCCGGGAGACCCAGTACTTC. This sequence encodes CASSSLPGSRETQYF.

CDR3 in amino acids: CASSRRPPHQPQHF. CDR3 DNA: TGTGCCAGCAGTAGACGGCCCCCCCATCAGCCCCAGCATTTT. The chain joins TRBV28 to TRBJ1-5; D not resolved. The CDR3 sequence is 14 residues long. The germline V and J ends were trimmed by 5 bases and 5 bases, with 13 bases remaining between them. CDR1 and CDR2 from the germline V gene are MDHEN and SYDVKM. The variable domain in full, completed from reference TRBV28 and TRBJ1-5, reads DVKVTQSSRYLVKRTGEKVFLECVQDMDHENMFWYRQDPGLGLRLIYFSYDVKMKEKGDIPEGYSVSREKKERFSLILESASTNQTSMYLCASSRRPPHQPQHFGDGTRLSIL.

This clone was counted once. The V gene is TRBV6-1, the J gene TRBJ1-3, with 8 bases matching TRBD1. Trimming cost V 6 bases and J 0 bases; bases outside gene matches: 13. Germline V gene lookup returns CDR1 MNHNS and CDR2 SASEGT. The CDR3 consists of 18 residues. CDR3 in amino acids: CASRERRGPRTSGNTIYF. Written as DNA, the CDR3 is TGTGCCAGCAGAGAACGCAGGGGGCCAAGGACCTCTGGAAACACCATATATTTT.

The rearrangement links TRBV5-4 to TRBJ2-2, with a possible D match to TRBD1 (5 bases). Germline CDR1 is SGHNT and CDR2 is YYREEE (reference sequence). The CDR3 runs to 16 residues. Trimming took off 4 bases at V and 6 bases at J, with 19 bases between the two ends. CDR3: CASSPTGAGFAGELFF. DNA of the CDR3: TGTGCCAGCAGCCCGACTGGGGCAGGGTTTGCCGGGGAGCTGTTTTTT.

The chain carries TRBV10-1 and TRBJ2-3; 9 nucleotides line up with TRBD2. V shed 3 bases and J 3 bases; nucleotides not matched to a gene: 4. Per the germline V gene, CDR1 is WNHNN and CDR2 is SYGVQD (reference sequence). The CDR3 is 15 residues long. CDR3 coding DNA: TGCGCCAGCAGTGATAGCGGGAGAGAGACAGATACGCAGTATTTT. Translated: CASSDSGRETDTQYF.

The chain recombines TRBV9 with TRBJ2-3; 8 bases align to TRBD2. The CDR3 is 16 residues long. Trimming removed 1 base from V and 5 bases from J; junction bases left unmatched: 9. Per the germline V gene, CDR1 is SGDLS and CDR2 is YYNGEE. The CDR3 DNA sequence: TGTGCCAGCAGCGTAAGGCCGGGAGGGCCCGAAGATACGCAGTATTTT. Residues: CASSVRPGGPEDTQYF.

The CDR3 region is CASSEPGQGFYPIYF. CDR3 DNA: TGTGCCAGCAGTGAACCGGGGCAGGGTTTCTACCCCATATATTTT. This rearrangement joins TRBV6-1 to TRBJ1-3, with D maybe TRBD1 (5 bases). Trimming took 2 bases from V and 11 from J, leaving 19 bases between them. The CDR3 has 15 amino acids. Germline CDR1 and CDR2: MNHNS and SASEGT.

Written as DNA, the CDR3 is TGTGCCAGCAGCTTAGTGGCAGGGAACGAGCAGTACTTC. Protein sequence: CASSLVAGNEQYF. This chain uses TRBV11-1 with TRBJ2-7; tentatively, D is TRBD1 (5 bases). CDR3 length: 13 residues. Germline CDR1 and CDR2: SGHAT and FQDESV (reference sequence). The V end was cut by 1 base, the J end by 5 bases, with 9 bases between.

The chain is built from TRBV27 and TRBJ2-5; 7 bases are shared with TRBD1. The DNA end lines up better with TRBJ2-7; the J call may be wrong. The CDR3 has 14 amino acids. The germline gives CDR1 MNHEY, CDR2 SMNVEV (reference sequence). The CDR3 coding sequence is TGTGCCAGCAGCCCCCGACAGGGAAGATACGAGCAGTACTTC. Protein product: CASSPRQGRYEQYF.

J is TRBJ2-1 and V is TRBV2, with D unresolved. Germline values: CDR1 SNHLY, CDR2 FYNNEI. The CDR3 runs to 12 residues. Trimming shortened V by 6 bases and J by 12 bases, and 15 bases separated the two germline ends. In DNA form, the CDR3 reads TGTGCCAGCAGGGGCCTCTGGAGTGCGCAGTTCTTC. The encoded protein is CASRGLWSAQFF.

Note on this clone: Mismatch with germline at one junction end may stem from a read error. The genes are TRBV4-2 and TRBJ2-5; D possibly corresponds to TRBD2 (5 bases). Germline V gene sequence: CDR1 LGHNA, CDR2 YNFKEQ. The CDR3 totals 14 residues. The CDR3 protein is CASSQERGKEAQYF. In DNA form, the CDR3 reads TGTGCCAGCAGCCAGGAGAGAGGGAAAGAGGCCCAGTACTTC.

The chain links TRBV27 to TRBJ2-5; D tentatively reads TRBD1 or TRBD2 (5 bases each). V was clipped by 5 bases and J by 5 bases, with 12 bases between them. The germline CDR1 and CDR2 sequences are MNHEY and SMNVEV (reference sequence). The CDR3 is 13 amino acids. The CDR3 here is CASSAQGRETQYF. CDR3 in DNA: TGTGCCAGCAGTGCCCAGGGACGGGAGACCCAGTACTTC.

There are a few counts of this clone. The chain carries TRBV2 and TRBJ1-3, with D unresolved. V was clipped by 6 bases and J by 2 bases, with 14 bases between them. This CDR3 region has 15 residues. Germline V gene lookup returns CDR1 SNHLY and CDR2 FYNNEI. The CDR3 loop is CASSIFGLAGNTIYF. The CDR3 DNA reads as TGTGCCAGCAGCATTTTCGGTTTGGCTGGAAACACCATATATTTT.

The chain combines TRBV20-1 with TRBJ2-5; no clear D gene. The V gene lost 2 bases and the J gene lost 5 bases, with 6 bases spanning the gap. This CDR3 has 11 amino acids. CDR1 and CDR2 from the germline V gene are DFQATT and SNEGSKA (reference sequence). DNA of the CDR3: TGCAGTGCTAGAAAAACGGAGACCCAGTACTTC. This encodes CSARKTETQYF.

J is TRBJ2-5 and V is TRBV7-9; 9 bases agree with TRBD1. CDR3 length: 15 residues. Trimming took 5 bases from V and 4 from J; bases not matched to a gene: 8. Germline V gives CDR1 SEHNR, CDR2 FQNEAQ (reference sequence). The CDR3 loop reads CASSPGDRVGETQYF. CDR3 coding DNA: TGTGCCAGCAGCCCGGGGGACAGGGTAGGAGAGACCCAGTACTTC.

The chain uses TRBV4-1 and TRBJ2-5; the match to TRBD1 covers 11 bases. There are 16 residues in the CDR3. V dropped 4 bases and J dropped 4; count of bases not matched to a gene: 8. Germline loops: CDR1 MGHRA, CDR2 YSYEKL. The CDR3 loop reads CASSRTPGTGGETQYF. The CDR3 DNA is TGCGCCAGCAGCCGTACCCCCGGGACAGGGGGAGAGACCCAGTACTTC.

The V and J genes are TRBV5-1 and TRBJ2-7; either TRBD1 or TRBD2 may supply D (5 bases each). The CDR3 spans 14 residues. Per germline, CDR1 SGHRS and CDR2 YFSETQ. Deletions cut 7 bases from V and 1 base from J, with 15 bases between. CDR3 protein: CASSGTPTSYEQYF. The CDR3 region has the DNA TGCGCCAGCTCCGGGACGCCCACTTCCTACGAGCAGTACTTC.

The table lists this clone with a count of one. V usage is TRBV25-1 and J usage is TRBJ2-2, with 10 positions matching TRBD1. CDR1 and CDR2 (germline): MGHDK, SYGVNS. V lost 8 bases, J lost 4 bases, and 16 bases stayed unmatched. CDR3 length equals 18 residues. The chain's CDR3 is CASSTRFLRTGGTGELFF. In nucleotides, the CDR3 is TGTGCCAGCTCAACGAGATTTCTGAGGACAGGGGGCACCGGGGAGCTGTTTTTT. The whole variable domain, remainder taken from reference TRBV25-1 and TRBJ2-2, is EADIYQTPRYLVIGTGKKITLECSQTMGHDKMYWYQQDPGMELHLIHYSYGVNSTEKGDLSSESTVSRIRTEHFPLTLESARPSHTSQYLCASSTRFLRTGGTGELFFGEGSRLTVL.

V usage is TRBV28 and J usage is TRBJ2-1; 10 bases map to TRBD2. The CDR3 is 18 residues long. Germline loops: CDR1 MDHEN, CDR2 SYDVKM. V trimming: 6 bases; J trimming: 8 bases; junction bases outside the gene matches: 19. CDR3: CASRKRAGLALSSDEQFF. The CDR3 DNA follows: TGTGCCAGCAGAAAAAGGGCGGGACTAGCGTTGAGCTCTGATGAGCAGTTCTTC.

The chain couples TRBV5-1 to TRBJ2-5; TRBD1 matches at 10 bases. The J call may be wrong; the DNA end is better matched by TRBJ2-7. This CDR3 region has 15 residues. CDR1 is SGHRS and CDR2 is YFSETQ in the germline V gene. In nucleotides, the CDR3 is TGCGCCAGCAGCCCCGGGACAGGGGTATCGCACGAGCAGTACTTC. This sequence encodes CASSPGTGVSHEQYF.

The chain joins TRBV10-3 to TRBJ1-1; 9 bases agree with TRBD1. CDR3 length: 13 residues. CDR1 and CDR2 (germline): ENHRY, SYGVKD. V lost 5 bases and J lost 5; bases outside the gene matches: 3. The CDR3 coding sequence is TGTGCCATCAGTTCCGGGACAGGGACTGAAGCTTTCTTT. Protein: CAISSGTGTEAFF.

The V call is TRBV7-2, the J call TRBJ2-5; D is possibly TRBD1 or TRBD2 (6 bases each). This CDR3 region has 14 residues. The germline V gene encodes CDR1 SGHTA and CDR2 FQGNSA. Trimming left V 4 bases short and J 1 base short, with 10 bases between. The CDR3 DNA reads as TGTGCCAGCAGCTCTGGGGGGCCCCAAGAGACCCAGTACTTC. It yields the protein CASSSGGPQETQYF.